This TCR beta chain originates from a study of blood T cell repertoires in COVID-19. Study-wide background: The United States, Italy and Spain supplied acute and convalescent COVID-19 samples. Nucleic acid was either cDNA or gDNA, and it came from T cells, B-cell-depleted T cells, or PBMCs.

Profiled with immunoSEQ multiplex PCR; TCRdb holds only in-frame clones, not every one. The table records 150,000 to 200,000 clones, nearly 90% of them present only once. CDR1 MGHRA and CDR2 YSYEKL come from the germline V gene. V lost 3 bases and J lost 8, with 14 bases in between. The CDR3 is 14 amino acids. The receptor comes from a man aged 50 to 59 with acute or convalescent COVID-19. The sequencing sample was made of peripheral blood. The J gene is TRBJ2-1, the V gene TRBV4-1; D not resolved. Here the CDR3 reads CASSHLVYGYEQFF. DNA for the CDR3: TGCGCCAGCAGCCACCTAGTCTATGGTTATGAGCAGTTCTTC.